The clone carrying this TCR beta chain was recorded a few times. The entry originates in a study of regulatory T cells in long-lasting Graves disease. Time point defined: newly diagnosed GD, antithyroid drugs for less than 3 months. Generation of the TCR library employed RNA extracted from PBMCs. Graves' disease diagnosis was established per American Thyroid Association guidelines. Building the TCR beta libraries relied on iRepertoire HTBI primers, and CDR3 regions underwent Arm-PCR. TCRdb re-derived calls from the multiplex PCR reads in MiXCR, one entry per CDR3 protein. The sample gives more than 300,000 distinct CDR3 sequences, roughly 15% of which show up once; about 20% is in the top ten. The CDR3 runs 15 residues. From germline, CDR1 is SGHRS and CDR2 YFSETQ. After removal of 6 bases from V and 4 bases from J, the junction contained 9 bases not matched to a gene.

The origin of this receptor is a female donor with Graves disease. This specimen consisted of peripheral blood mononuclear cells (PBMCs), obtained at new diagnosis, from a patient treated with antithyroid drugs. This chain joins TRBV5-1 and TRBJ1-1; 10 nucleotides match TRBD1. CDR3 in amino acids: CASNGGTGEGTEAFF. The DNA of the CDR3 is TGCGCCAGCAACGGCGGGACAGGGGAAGGCACTGAAGCTTTCTTT.